This T cell receptor beta chain was profiled in a study of blood T cells in healthy people across ages. Trimming took off 8 bases at V and 3 bases at J, with 8 bases between the two ends. This CDR3 comprises 11 residues. Germline V CDR1 and CDR2: MDHEN, SYDVKM. Combining a sample-barcoded 5' primer with a J-beta primer mix, a second PCR ran for roughly 7 to 11 cycles. In TCRdb, the 5' RACE reads were re-called with MiXCR into one record per CDR3 protein. The table shows 650,000 or so distinct CDR3 sequences, with 52% occurring only once. This receptor was obtained from a woman of 80 years or more in good health. The rearrangement uses TRBV28 and TRBJ2-7; D is unclear. Sample: blood. This CDR3 is CASHSVYEQYF. The CDR3 DNA is TGTGCCAGCCACTCGGTCTACGAGCAGTACTTC.